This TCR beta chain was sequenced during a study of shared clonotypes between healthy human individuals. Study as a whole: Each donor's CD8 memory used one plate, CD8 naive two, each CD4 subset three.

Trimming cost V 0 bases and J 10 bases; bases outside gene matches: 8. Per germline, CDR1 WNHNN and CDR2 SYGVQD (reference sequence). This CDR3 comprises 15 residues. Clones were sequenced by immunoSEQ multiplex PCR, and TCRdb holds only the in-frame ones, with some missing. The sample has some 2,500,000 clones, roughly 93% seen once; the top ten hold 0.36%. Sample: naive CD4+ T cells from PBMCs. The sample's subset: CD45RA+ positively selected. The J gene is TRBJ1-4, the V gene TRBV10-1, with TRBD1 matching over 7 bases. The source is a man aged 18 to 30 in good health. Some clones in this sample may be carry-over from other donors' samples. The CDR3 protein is CASSESKGTAGKLFF. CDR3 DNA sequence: TGCGCCAGCAGTGAGTCGAAGGGGACAGCAGGAAAACTGTTTTTT.